This T cell receptor (beta chain) appears in the sequencing data of a study of T cell changes during pregnancy in multiple sclerosis (dated by TCRdb to the late 2010s). Broadly, across the study: The study looked at changes in the T cell repertoire across pregnancy in women with multiple sclerosis.

Trimming accounts for 0 bases at V and 8 bases at J, while the number of junction bases matched to no gene is 5. According to the germline V gene, CDR1 reads SQVTM and CDR2 reads ANQGSEA. Measured from the cysteine to the phenylalanine, the CDR3 is 14 residues long. Kept here is only the CDR3 DNA, which spans 42 bases and is read in frame from base 1. This clone has a single count. What this receptor recognizes is not known. Within one base of it there is no much larger clone, and no base qualities were kept. To prepare the library, the immunoSEQ multiplex PCR assay was applied. TCRdb mirrors the immuneACCESS table, restricted to in-frame sequences. Some clones are absent from its copies; in checked studies, under half trace to an unresolved V gene, and the reason for the others is unknown. The sample has roughly 97,000 clones on record, 90% of them singletons. Of the sample, just over 0.75% is held by the ten largest clones.

Here the sequenced sample was peripheral blood, taken in the second trimester of pregnancy. The chain is encoded by TRBV29-1 joined to TRBJ1-4, and 8 junction bases match TRBD1. This TCR was sampled from a female donor in good health, enrolled as a control in a pregnancy study. The CDR3 is CSVEDRTGTEKLFF. At the DNA level, the sequence is TGCAGCGTTGAAGATCGGACAGGGACCGAAAAACTGTTTTTT.